The 22 T cell receptor beta chains presented below share a single source sample, sequenced in a study of identical twins. From the 5' RACE reads, TCRdb called clonotypes with MiXCR, one entry per CDR3 protein. The sample includes around 680,000 distinct CDR3 sequences, 8.6% of them seen just once. These same records also appear under a second study, on yellow fever vaccine responses in identical twins.

The sample taken for sequencing was PBMCs. The receptors originated from a young woman in good health.

This clonotype was recorded a few times. The rearrangement joins TRBV28 to TRBJ1-3, with D perhaps matching TRBD1 (6 bases). Germline V gene data show CDR1 as MDHEN and CDR2 as SYDVKM. V was trimmed by 5 bases and J by 9 bases, leaving 14 bases between them. This CDR3 region has 13 residues. The CDR3 is CASSGGRRFTIYF. CDR3 bases: TGTGCCAGCAGTGGGGGGCGGCGGTTCACCATATATTTT.

The chain recombines TRBV6-1 with TRBJ2-2, with 7 bases fitting TRBD2. The germline V gene has CDR1 MNHNS and CDR2 SASEGT. This CDR3 is built from 14 residues. Here the CDR3 reads CATRGGTWTGELFF. CDR3 sequence (DNA): TGTGCTACCCGGGGAGGGACGTGGACCGGGGAGCTGTTTTTT.

This clonotype appeared many times. This chain links TRBV6-6 with TRBJ2-5; a weak D match, TRBD2 (6 bases). The CDR3 has 12 residues. Germline V gene lookup returns CDR1 MNHNY and CDR2 SVGAGI (reference sequence). V was clipped by 9 bases and J by 2 bases, with 10 bases between them. CDR3 sequence reads: CASAGYQETQYF. The CDR3 DNA is TGTGCCAGTGCGGGGTATCAAGAGACCCAGTACTTC.

The genes are TRBV3-1 and TRBJ2-1; no firm D call. The CDR3 length is 16 residues. CDR1 is LGHDT, CDR2 YNNKEL, per germline (reference sequence). V lost 1 base and J lost 7, with 17 bases in between. The CDR3, as DNA: TGTGCCAGCAGCCAAGTTTTCCTAGGCGGTCGTAATGAGCAGTTCTTC. Amino acids: CASSQVFLGGRNEQFF.

This chain joins TRBV5-1 and TRBJ2-7; D is uncertain. This CDR3 spans 13 amino acids. From germline, CDR1 is SGHRS and CDR2 YFSETQ. Trimming shortened V by 4 bases and J by 5 bases, and 13 bases separated the two germline ends. CDR3 residues: CASSLPGSHEQYF. In DNA, the CDR3 is TGCGCCAGCAGCCTCCCGGGCAGCCACGAGCAGTACTTC.

V is TRBV6-6 and J is TRBJ2-3; TRBD2 is a possible D gene (5 bases). The CDR3 extends over 11 amino acids. V lost 4 bases and J 13 bases, leaving 12 bases between the germline ends. The V gene's germline CDR1 is MNHNY and CDR2 SVGAGI (reference sequence). Here the CDR3 DNA reads TGTGCCAGCAGTTTACTAGTTGGCAAGTATTTT. This gives the protein CASSLLVGKYF.

The rearrangement links TRBV5-6 to TRBJ1-2; 9 bases are a match to TRBD1. The CDR3 is 15 amino acids. After removal of 4 bases from V and 7 bases from J, the junction contained 11 bases not matched to a gene. Per the germline V gene, CDR1 is SGHDT and CDR2 is YYEEEE. The CDR3 here is CASSPPTGGKSGYTF. CDR3 nucleotide sequence: TGTGCCAGCAGCCCCCCGACAGGGGGGAAGAGTGGCTACACCTTC.

The V and J genes are TRBV6-1 and TRBJ1-1, with TRBD1 matching over 8 bases. V lost 7 bases, J lost 6 bases, and 13 bases stayed unmatched. Germline V gene sequence: CDR1 MNHNS, CDR2 SASEGT. The CDR3 runs 15 residues. CDR3 loop: CASTQGAKGPPEAFF. The CDR3 nucleotides are TGTGCCAGCACCCAGGGGGCCAAAGGCCCGCCTGAAGCTTTCTTT.

This clonotype was observed many times. The chain couples TRBV10-2 to TRBJ2-7; no clear D. CDR1 is WSHSY and CDR2 is SAAADI in the germline V gene. The CDR3 is made up of 14 amino acids. V lost 2 bases and J lost 3, with 11 bases in between. The CDR3 region is CASSELADLYEQYF. CDR3 in DNA: TGCGCCAGCAGTGAGCTGGCGGACCTCTACGAGCAGTACTTC.

V is TRBV7-9 and J is TRBJ2-4, with a tentative D call TRBD1 (6 bases). The CDR3 sequence is 16 residues long. Germline V CDR1 and CDR2: SEHNR, FQNEAQ (reference sequence). V was shortened by 0 bases and J by 3 bases, with 12 bases between the two germline ends. CDR3 protein: CASSLAQGEGKNIQYF. As DNA, the CDR3 is TGTGCCAGCAGCTTAGCACAGGGTGAGGGCAAAAACATTCAGTACTTC. The whole variable domain, remainder taken from reference TRBV7-9 and TRBJ2-4, is DTGVSQNPRHKITKRGQNVTFRCDPISEHNRLYWYRQTLGQGPEFLTYFQNEAQLEKSRLLSDRFSAERPKGSFSTLEIQRTEQGDSAMYLCASSLAQGEGKNIQYFGAGTRLSVL.

This clonotype appeared many times. The rearrangement uses TRBV29-1 and TRBJ2-2; a possible D gene is TRBD1 (6 bases). This CDR3 spans 14 amino acids. Germline lookup yields CDR1 SQVTM and CDR2 ANQGSEA. Trimming removed 2 bases at V and 1 base at J, with 8 bases between. CDR3 nucleotide sequence: TGCAGCGTTGAACGGACAGTGAACACCGGGGAGCTGTTTTTT. Residues: CSVERTVNTGELFF.

This clonotype appeared many times. V gene TRBV5-1 combines with J gene TRBJ1-6, with D possibly matching TRBD1 (6 bases). CDR1 and CDR2 (germline): SGHRS, YFSETQ. With 0 bases removed from V and 7 bases from J, the gap between germline ends came to 11 bases. This CDR3 spans 15 amino acids. CDR3 amino acids: CASSLDGQSNSPLHF. The CDR3 bases are TGCGCCAGCAGCTTGGACGGACAGTCAAATTCACCCCTCCACTTT.

This clonotype was observed at least ten times. The chain is built from TRBV5-6 and TRBJ1-1; D is unclear. The CDR3 sequence is 13 residues long. Germline V gene sequence: CDR1 SGHDT, CDR2 YYEEEE. Trimming removed 6 bases from V and 2 bases from J, with 11 bases in between. The CDR3 coding sequence is TGTGCCAGCACCAAGAAGGACAACACTGAAGCTTTCTTT. This sequence encodes CASTKKDNTEAFF.

This clonotype was observed at least ten times. The CDR3 is CASTRGGGNSPLHF. DNA of the CDR3: TGTGCCAGCACCCGAGGCGGGGGAAATTCACCCCTCCACTTT. V is TRBV6-1 and J is TRBJ1-6; D perhaps matches TRBD1 (5 bases). The germline V gene encodes CDR1 MNHNS and CDR2 SASEGT. Between the trimmed V and J ends, which lost 7 bases and 7 bases, there was a span of 14 bases. The CDR3 covers 14 residues.

At least ten counts were recorded for this clonotype. The V call is TRBV5-1, the J call TRBJ2-7; D not certain. This CDR3 contains 15 residues. Germline CDR1 SGHRS, CDR2 YFSETQ. With 4 bases removed from V and 1 base from J, the gap between germline ends came to 15 bases. CDR3 DNA: TGCGCCAGCAGCCTTGTTTCGTCTGGGTCCTACGAGCAGTACTTC. It is translated as CASSLVSSGSYEQYF.

This clonotype was detected ten times or more. This rearrangement joins TRBV9 to TRBJ2-1, with D possibly TRBD2 on 6 matching bases. This CDR3 contains 16 residues. V was shortened by 0 bases and J by 10 bases, with 20 bases between the two germline ends. In germline, CDR1 is SGDLS, CDR2 YYNGEE. The CDR3 loop is CASSVVGGRDFGEQFF. CDR3 bases: TGTGCCAGCAGCGTAGTAGGAGGGAGAGATTTTGGCGAGCAGTTCTTC. Full variable domain (rest looked up from reference TRBV9 and TRBJ2-1): DSGVTQTPKHLITATGQRVTLRCSPRSGDLSVYWYQQSLDQGLQFLIQYYNGEERAKGNILERFSAQQFPDLHSELNLSSLELGDSALYFCASSVVGGRDFGEQFFGPGTRLTVL.

The rearrangement links TRBV15 to TRBJ2-5; D remains ambiguous. Trimming pared 3 bases from V and 5 bases from J, leaving 7 bases between. Per germline, CDR1 LNHNV and CDR2 YYDKDF (reference sequence). The CDR3 loop spans 12 amino acids. CDR3 sequence reads: CATSRGWETQYF. CDR3 coding DNA: TGTGCCACCAGCAGGGGATGGGAGACCCAGTACTTC. Full variable domain (remainder filled in from reference TRBV15 and TRBJ2-5): DAMVIQNPRYQVTQFGKPVTLSCSQTLNHNVMYWYQQKSSQAPKLLFHYYDKDFNNEADTPDNFQSRRPNTSFCFLDIRSPGLGDTAMYLCATSRGWETQYFGPGTRLLVL.

This clonotype was seen many times. The chain recombines TRBV25-1 with TRBJ2-7; tentatively, D is TRBD2 (5 bases). This CDR3 has 12 amino acids. Germline loops: CDR1 MGHDK, CDR2 SYGVNS. V was pared by 6 bases and J by 7 bases, with 13 bases between. The CDR3 loop is CASRGGAQEQYF. CDR3 coding DNA: TGTGCCAGCAGAGGAGGAGCACAGGAGCAGTACTTC.

This clonotype has just a few counts. The rearrangement uses TRBV28 and TRBJ2-1; D possibly corresponds to TRBD2 (5 bases). Trimming took off 3 bases at V and 10 bases at J, with 13 bases between the two ends. This CDR3 region has 13 residues. Germline V gene sequence: CDR1 MDHEN, CDR2 SYDVKM. CDR3 residues: CASSFGLSGEQFF. The DNA of the CDR3 is TGTGCCAGCAGTTTTGGCCTCTCGGGAGAGCAGTTCTTC.

The V gene is TRBV30, the J gene TRBJ2-7, with unresolved D. V was clipped by 1 base and J by 2 bases, with 3 bases between them. The CDR3 has 11 residues. Per the germline V gene, CDR1 is GTSNPN and CDR2 is SVGIG (reference sequence). The CDR3 here is CAWSATYEQYF. The CDR3 region has the DNA TGTGCCTGGAGTGCTACCTACGAGCAGTACTTC.

The chain links TRBV29-1 to TRBJ2-7; 7 bases map to TRBD1. From germline, CDR1 is SQVTM and CDR2 ANQGSEA. The CDR3 is made up of 15 amino acids. V trimming: 4 bases; J trimming: 3 bases; junction bases outside the gene matches: 12. As DNA, the CDR3 is TGCAGCGTTGGCACCGTAACAGGGACAGTCTACGAGCAGTACTTC. Translation: CSVGTVTGTVYEQYF.

This chain links TRBV6-1 with TRBJ2-7; TRBD2 agrees at 15 bases. The CDR3 consists of 13 residues. The junction had 3 bases not matched to a gene; V was cut back by 8 bases and J by 7 bases. CDR1 is MNHNS, CDR2 SASEGT, per germline. The CDR3 region is CASGGLAGGEQYF. The CDR3 coding sequence is TGTGCCAGCGGTGGACTAGCGGGAGGGGAGCAGTACTTC.